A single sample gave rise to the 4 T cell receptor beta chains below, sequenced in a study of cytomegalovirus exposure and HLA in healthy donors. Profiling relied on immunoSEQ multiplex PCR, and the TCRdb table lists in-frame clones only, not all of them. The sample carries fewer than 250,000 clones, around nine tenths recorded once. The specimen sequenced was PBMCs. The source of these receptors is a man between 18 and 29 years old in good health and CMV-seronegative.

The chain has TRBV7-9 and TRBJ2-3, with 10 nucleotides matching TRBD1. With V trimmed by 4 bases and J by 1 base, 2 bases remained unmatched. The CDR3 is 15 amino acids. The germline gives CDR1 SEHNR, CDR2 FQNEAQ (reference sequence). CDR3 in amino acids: CASSWGTGGTDTQYF. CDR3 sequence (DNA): TGTGCCAGCAGCTGGGGGACAGGGGGCACAGATACGCAGTATTTT.

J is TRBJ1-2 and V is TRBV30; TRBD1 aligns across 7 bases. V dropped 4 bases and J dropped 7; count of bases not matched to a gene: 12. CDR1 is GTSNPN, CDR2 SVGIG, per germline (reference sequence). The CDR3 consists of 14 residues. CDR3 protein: CAWNRDSARGGYTF. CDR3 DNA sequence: TGTGCCTGGAACCGGGACAGCGCCCGCGGTGGCTACACCTTC.

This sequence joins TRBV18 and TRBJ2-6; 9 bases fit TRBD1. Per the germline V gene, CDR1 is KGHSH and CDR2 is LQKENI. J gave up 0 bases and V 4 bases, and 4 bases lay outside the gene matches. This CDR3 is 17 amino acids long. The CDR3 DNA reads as TGTGCCAGCTCACAACCGGGACAGGGCTCTGGGGCCAACGTCCTGACTTTC. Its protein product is CASSQPGQGSGANVLTF.

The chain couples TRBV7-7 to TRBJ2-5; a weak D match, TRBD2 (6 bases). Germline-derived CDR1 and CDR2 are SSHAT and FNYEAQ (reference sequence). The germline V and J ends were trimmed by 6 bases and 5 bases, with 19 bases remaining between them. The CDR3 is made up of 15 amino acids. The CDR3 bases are TGTGCCAGCAGTCACCGGTCCTCCAGCGGGGAGACCCAGTACTTC. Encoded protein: CASSHRSSSGETQYF.